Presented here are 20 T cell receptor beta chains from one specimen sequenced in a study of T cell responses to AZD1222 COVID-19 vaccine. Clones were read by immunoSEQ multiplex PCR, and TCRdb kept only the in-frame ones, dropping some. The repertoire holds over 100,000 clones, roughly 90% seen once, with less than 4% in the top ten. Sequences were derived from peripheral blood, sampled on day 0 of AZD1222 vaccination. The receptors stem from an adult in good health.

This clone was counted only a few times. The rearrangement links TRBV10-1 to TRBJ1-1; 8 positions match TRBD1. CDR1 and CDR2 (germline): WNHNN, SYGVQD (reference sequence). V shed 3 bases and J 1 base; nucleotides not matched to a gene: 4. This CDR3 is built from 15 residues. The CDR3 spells CASSDPGQGNTEAFF. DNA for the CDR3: TGCGCCAGCAGTGATCCCGGACAGGGGAACACTGAAGCTTTCTTT.

The CDR3 DNA reads TGTGCCAGCAGTTTATCGCCTGGGTCCTATAATTCACCCCTCCACTTT. It is translated as CASSLSPGSYNSPLHF. V gene TRBV27 combines with J gene TRBJ1-6; D is undetermined. This CDR3 spans 16 amino acids. V lost 0 bases and J 1 base, leaving 7 bases between the germline ends. Germline CDR1 MNHEY, CDR2 SMNVEV (reference sequence).

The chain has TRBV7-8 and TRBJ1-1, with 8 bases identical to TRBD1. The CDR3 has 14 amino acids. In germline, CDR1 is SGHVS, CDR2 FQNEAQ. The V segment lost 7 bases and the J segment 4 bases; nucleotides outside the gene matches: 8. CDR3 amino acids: CASTPDRGGTEAFF. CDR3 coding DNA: TGTGCCAGCACCCCAGACAGGGGAGGCACTGAAGCTTTCTTT. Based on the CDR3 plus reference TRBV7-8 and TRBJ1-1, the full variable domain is GAGVSQSPRYKVAKRGQDVALRCDPISGHVSLFWYQQALGQGPEFLTYFQNEAQLDKSGLPSDRFFAERPEGSVSTLKIQRTQQEDSAVYLCASTPDRGGTEAFFGQGTRLTVV.

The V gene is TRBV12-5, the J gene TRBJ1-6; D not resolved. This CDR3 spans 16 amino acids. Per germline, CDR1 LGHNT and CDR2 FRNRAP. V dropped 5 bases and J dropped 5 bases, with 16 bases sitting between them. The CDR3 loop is CASGGTGTGNNSPLHF. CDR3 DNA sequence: TGTGCTAGTGGTGGAACGGGAACCGGGAATAATTCACCCCTCCACTTT.

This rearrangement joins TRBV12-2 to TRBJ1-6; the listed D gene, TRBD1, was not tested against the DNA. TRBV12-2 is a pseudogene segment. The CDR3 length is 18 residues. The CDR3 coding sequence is TGTGCAAGTCGCTTAGTTAACAGGGGCACCGCGGGTAATTCACCCCTCCACTTT. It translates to CASRLVNRGTAGNSPLHF.

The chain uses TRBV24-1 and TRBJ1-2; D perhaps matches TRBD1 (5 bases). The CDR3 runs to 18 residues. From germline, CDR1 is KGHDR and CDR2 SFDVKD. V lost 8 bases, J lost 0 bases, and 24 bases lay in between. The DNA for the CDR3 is TGTGCCACCAATCCATGGGGGAGTCAGTGGCAAGCTAACTATGGCTACACCTTC. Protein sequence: CATNPWGSQWQANYGYTF.

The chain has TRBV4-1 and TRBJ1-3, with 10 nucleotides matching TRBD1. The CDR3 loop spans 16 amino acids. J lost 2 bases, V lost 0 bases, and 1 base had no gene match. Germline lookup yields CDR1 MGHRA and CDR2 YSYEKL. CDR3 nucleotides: TGCGCCAGCAGCCAAGAAGGACAGGGGGCTGGAAACACCATATATTTT. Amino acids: CASSQEGQGAGNTIYF.

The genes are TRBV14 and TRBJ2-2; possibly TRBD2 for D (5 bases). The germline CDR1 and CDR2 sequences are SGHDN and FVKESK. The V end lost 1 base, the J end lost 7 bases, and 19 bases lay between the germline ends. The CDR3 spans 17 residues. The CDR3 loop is CASSQGPRGRDGGELFF. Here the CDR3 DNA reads TGTGCCAGCAGCCAAGGCCCCAGAGGGCGAGATGGCGGGGAGCTGTTTTTT.

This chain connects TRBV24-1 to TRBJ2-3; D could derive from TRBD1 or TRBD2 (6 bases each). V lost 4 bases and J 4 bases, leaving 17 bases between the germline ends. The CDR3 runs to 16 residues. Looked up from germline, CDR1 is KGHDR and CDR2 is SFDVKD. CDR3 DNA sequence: TGTGCCACCAGTGAGGGGGGCCAAGGGTTGCCAGATACGCAGTATTTT. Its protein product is CATSEGGQGLPDTQYF.

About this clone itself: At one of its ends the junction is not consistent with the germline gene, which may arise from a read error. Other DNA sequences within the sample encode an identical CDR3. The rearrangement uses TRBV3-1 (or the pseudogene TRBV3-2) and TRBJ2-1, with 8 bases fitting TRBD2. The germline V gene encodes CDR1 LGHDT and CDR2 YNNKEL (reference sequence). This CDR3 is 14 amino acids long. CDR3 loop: CASSQGLGRGEQFF. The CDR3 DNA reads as TGTGCCAGCAGTCAAGGCCTCGGGAGGGGTGAGCAGTTCTTC.

This chain's CDR3 is CASLRDVNTEAFF. CDR3 sequence (DNA): TGTGCCAGCCTCCGGGACGTGAACACTGAAGCTTTCTTT. This rearrangement joins TRBV6-5 to TRBJ1-1, with D maybe TRBD1 (5 bases). CDR3 length: 13 amino acids. Trimming took off 8 bases at V and 0 bases at J, with 10 bases between the two ends. Germline V gene data show CDR1 as MNHEY and CDR2 as SVGAGI.

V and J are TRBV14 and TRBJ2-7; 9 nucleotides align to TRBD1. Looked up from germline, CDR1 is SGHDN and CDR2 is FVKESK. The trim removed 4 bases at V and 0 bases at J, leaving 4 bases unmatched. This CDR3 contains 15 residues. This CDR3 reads CASSLGQGSSYEQYF. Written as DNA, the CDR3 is TGTGCCAGCAGCCTCGGACAGGGGAGCTCCTACGAGCAGTACTTC.

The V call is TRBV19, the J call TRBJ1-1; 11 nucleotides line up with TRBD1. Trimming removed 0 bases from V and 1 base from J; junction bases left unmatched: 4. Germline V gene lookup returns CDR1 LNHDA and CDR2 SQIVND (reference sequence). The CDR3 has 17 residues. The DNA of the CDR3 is TGTGCCAGTAGTATAGATCGGGACAGGGGGAGGAACACTGAAGCTTTCTTT. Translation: CASSIDRDRGRNTEAFF.

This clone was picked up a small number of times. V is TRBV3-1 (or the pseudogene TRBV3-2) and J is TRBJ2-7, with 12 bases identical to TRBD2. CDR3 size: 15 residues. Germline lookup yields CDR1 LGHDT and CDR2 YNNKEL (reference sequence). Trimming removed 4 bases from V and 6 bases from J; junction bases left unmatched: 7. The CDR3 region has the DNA TGTGCCAGCAGCCGAAAGGGACTAGCGGGCTCCGAGCAGTACTTC. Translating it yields CASSRKGLAGSEQYF.

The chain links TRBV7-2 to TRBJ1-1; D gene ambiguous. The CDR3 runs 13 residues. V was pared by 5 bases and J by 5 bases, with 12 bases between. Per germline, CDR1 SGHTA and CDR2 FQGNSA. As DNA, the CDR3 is TGTGCCAGCAGCCCGAAAGTAGTTACTGAAGCTTTCTTT. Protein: CASSPKVVTEAFF. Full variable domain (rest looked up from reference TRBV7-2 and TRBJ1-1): GAGVSQSPSNKVTEKGKDVELRCDPISGHTALYWYRQSLGQGLEFLIYFQGNSAPDKSGLPSDRFSAERTGGSVSTLTIQRTQQEDSAVYLCASSPKVVTEAFFGQGTRLTVV.

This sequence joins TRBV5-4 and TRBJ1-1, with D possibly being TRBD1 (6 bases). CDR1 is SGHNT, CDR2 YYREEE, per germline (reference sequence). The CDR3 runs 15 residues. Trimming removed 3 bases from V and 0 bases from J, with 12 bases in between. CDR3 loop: CASSSQQGVNTEAFF. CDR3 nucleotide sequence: TGTGCCAGCAGCTCGCAACAGGGCGTGAACACTGAAGCTTTCTTT.

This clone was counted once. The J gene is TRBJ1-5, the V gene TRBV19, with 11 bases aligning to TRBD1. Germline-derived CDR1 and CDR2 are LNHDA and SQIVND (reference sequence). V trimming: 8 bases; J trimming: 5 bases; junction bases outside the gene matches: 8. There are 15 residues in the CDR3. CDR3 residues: CASRQDRGLDQPQHF. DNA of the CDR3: TGTGCCAGTCGTCAGGACAGGGGGCTGGATCAGCCCCAGCATTTT.

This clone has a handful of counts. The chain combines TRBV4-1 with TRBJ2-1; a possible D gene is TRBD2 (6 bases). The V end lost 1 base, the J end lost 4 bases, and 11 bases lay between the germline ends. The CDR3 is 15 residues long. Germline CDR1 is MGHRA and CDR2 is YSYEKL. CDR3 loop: CASSQGAGPYNEQFF. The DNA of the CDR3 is TGCGCCAGCAGCCAAGGGGCGGGGCCGTACAATGAGCAGTTCTTC.

CDR3 in amino acids: CASTPSNYGYTF. CDR3 DNA: TGTGCCAGCACCCCTTCGAACTATGGCTACACCTTC. The rearrangement links TRBV6-5 to TRBJ1-2; D remains unclear. Germline V lookup: CDR1 MNHEY, CDR2 SVGAGI. V was trimmed by 7 bases and J by 2 bases, leaving 8 bases between them. The CDR3 contains 12 residues.

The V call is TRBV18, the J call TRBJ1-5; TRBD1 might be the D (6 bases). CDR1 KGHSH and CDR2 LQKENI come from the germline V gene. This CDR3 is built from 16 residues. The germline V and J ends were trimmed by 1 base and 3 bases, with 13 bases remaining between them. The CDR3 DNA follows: TGTGCCAGCTCACCACGTGGGGGCGTAGTCAATCAGCCCCAGCATTTT. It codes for CASSPRGGVVNQPQHF.